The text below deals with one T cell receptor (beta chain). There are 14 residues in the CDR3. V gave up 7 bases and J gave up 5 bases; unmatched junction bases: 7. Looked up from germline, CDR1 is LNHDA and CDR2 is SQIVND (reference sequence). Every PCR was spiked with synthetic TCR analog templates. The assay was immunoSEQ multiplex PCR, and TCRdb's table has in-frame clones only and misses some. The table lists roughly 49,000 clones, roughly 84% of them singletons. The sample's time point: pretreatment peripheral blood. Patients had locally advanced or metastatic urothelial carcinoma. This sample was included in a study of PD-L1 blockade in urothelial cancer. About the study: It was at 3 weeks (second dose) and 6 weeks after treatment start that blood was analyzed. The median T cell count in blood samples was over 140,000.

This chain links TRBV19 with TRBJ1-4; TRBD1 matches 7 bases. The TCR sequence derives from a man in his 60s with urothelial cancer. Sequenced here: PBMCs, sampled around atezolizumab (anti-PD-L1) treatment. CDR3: CASTGQSVNEKLFF. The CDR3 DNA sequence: TGTGCCAGTACGGGACAGAGCGTCAATGAAAAACTGTTTTTT.